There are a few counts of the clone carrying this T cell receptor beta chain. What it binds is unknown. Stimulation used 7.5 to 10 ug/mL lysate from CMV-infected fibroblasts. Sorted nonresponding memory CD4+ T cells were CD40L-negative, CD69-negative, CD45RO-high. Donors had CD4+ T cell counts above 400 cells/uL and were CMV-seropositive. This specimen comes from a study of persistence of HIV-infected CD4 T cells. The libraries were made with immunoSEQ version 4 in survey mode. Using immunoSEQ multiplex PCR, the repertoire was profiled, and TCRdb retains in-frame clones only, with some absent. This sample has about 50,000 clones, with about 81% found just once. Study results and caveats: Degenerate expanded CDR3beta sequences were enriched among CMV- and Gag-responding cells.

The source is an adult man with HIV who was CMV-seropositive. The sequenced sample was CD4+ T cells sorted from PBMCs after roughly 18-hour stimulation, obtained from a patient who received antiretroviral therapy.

CDR3 sequence: CSVEPHGSTGELFF. CDR3 sequence (DNA): TGCAGCGTTGAACCCCACGGATCCACCGGGGAGCTGTTTTTT. The V gene is TRBV29-1, the J gene TRBJ2-2; D unclear. The CDR3 totals 14 residues. Germline V CDR1 and CDR2: SQVTM, ANQGSEA. V lost 2 bases and J 4 bases, leaving 11 bases between the germline ends.